This entry features one TCR beta chain sequence. What it recognizes is unknown. Random hexamers were used to reverse transcribe about 0.45 to 1 ug of RNA. Amplification of TCR beta CDR3 spanned 54 Vbeta and 13 Jbeta via immunoSEQ multiplex PCR. MiXCR, applied by TCRdb to the immunoSEQ multiplex PCR reads, yields one record per CDR3 protein. In the table there are 45,000 to 60,000 distinct CDR3 sequences, 93% of which are singletons. The sample originates from a study of CD8 T cells in Susac syndrome. Findings and caveats of the study: In its TCR sequencing and HLA analysis, the study acknowledged that the number of individuals was relatively small.

This TCR derives from a human donor with multiple sclerosis. Sequences were obtained from CD8+ T cells from PBMCs.

CDR3 in DNA: TGTGCCAGCAGCACCGAGCAGGGGGGCACCATATATTTT. Translation: CASSTEQGGTIYF. The chain is built from TRBV11-2 and TRBJ1-3; the match to TRBD1 covers 7 bases. With V trimmed by 5 bases and J by 9 bases, 7 bases remained unmatched. CDR3 length: 13 amino acids. CDR1 is SGHAT and CDR2 is FQNNGV in the germline V gene.